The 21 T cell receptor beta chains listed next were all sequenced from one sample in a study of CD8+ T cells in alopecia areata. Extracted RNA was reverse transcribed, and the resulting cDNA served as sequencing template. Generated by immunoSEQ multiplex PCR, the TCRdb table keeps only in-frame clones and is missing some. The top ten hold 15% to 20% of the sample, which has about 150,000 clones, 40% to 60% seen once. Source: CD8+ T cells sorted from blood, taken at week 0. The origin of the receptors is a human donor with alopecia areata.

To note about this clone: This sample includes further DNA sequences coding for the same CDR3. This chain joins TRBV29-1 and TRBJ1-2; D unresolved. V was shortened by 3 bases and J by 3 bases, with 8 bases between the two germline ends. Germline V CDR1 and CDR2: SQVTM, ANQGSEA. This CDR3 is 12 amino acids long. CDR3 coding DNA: TGCAGCGTTGAGGAGAGGGACTATGGCTACACCTTC. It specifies CSVEERDYGYTF.

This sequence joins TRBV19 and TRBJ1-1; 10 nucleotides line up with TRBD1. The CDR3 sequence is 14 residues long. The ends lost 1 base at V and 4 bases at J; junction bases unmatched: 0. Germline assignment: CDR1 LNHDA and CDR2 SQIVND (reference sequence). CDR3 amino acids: CASSIGTGGTEAFF. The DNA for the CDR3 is TGTGCCAGTAGTATAGGGACAGGGGGCACTGAAGCTTTCTTT.

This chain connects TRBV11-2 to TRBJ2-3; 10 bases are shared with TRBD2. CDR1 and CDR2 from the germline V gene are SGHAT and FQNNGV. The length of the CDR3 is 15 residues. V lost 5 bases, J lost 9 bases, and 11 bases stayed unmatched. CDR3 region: CASSPTAGGAGTQYF. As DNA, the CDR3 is TGTGCCAGCAGCCCCACAGCGGGGGGGGCGGGGACGCAGTATTTT.

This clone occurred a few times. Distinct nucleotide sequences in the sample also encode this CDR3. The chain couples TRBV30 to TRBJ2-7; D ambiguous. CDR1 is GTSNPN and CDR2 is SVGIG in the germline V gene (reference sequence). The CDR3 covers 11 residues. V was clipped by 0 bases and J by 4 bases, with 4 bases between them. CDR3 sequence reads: CAWSVGYEQYF. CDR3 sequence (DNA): TGTGCCTGGAGTGTAGGGTACGAGCAGTACTTC.

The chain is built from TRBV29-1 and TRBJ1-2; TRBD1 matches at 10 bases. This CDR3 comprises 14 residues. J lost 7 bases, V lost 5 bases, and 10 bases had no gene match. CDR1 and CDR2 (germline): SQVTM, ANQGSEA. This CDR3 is CSVTGTGEGGGYTF. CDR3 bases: TGCAGCGTTACCGGGACAGGGGAAGGAGGTGGCTACACCTTC.

For the CDR3, the DNA is TGCAGCGTTTGGTACAGCGCTAACTATGGCTACACCTTC. Residues: CSVWYSANYGYTF. The V and J genes are TRBV29-1 and TRBJ1-2, with D uncertain. V lost 5 bases and J 0 bases, leaving 10 bases between the germline ends. The CDR3 consists of 13 residues. Germline V CDR1 and CDR2: SQVTM, ANQGSEA.

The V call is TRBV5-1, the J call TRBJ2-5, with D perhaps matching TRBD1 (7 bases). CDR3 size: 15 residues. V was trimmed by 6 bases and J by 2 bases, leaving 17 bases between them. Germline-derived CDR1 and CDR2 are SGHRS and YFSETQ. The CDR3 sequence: CASIEGGQLQETQYF. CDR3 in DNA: TGCGCCAGCATTGAGGGGGGACAGCTTCAAGAGACCCAGTACTTC.

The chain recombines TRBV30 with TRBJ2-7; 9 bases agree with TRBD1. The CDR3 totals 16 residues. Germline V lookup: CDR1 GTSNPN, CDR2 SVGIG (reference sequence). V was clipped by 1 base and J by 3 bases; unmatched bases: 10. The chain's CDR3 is CAWSALTPGQGYEQYF. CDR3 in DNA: TGTGCCTGGAGTGCCCTTACGCCGGGACAGGGCTACGAGCAGTACTTC. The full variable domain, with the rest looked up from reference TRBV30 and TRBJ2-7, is SQTIHQWPATLVQPVGSPLSLECTVEGTSNPNLYWYRQAAGRGLQLLFYSVGIGQISSEVPQNLSASRPQDRQFILSSKKLLLSDSGFYLCAWSALTPGQGYEQYFGPGTRLTVT.

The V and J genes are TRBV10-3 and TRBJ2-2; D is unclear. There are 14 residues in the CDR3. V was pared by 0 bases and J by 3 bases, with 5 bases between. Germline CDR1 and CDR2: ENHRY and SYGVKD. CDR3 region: CAISESDYTGELFF. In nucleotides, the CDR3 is TGTGCCATCAGTGAGTCTGACTACACCGGGGAGCTGTTTTTT.

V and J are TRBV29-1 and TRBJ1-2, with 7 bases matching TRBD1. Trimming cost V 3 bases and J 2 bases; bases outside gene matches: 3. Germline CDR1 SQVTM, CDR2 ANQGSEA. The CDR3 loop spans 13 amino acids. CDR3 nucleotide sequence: TGCAGCGTTGAGTGGGGACAGAACTATGGCTACACCTTC. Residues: CSVEWGQNYGYTF.

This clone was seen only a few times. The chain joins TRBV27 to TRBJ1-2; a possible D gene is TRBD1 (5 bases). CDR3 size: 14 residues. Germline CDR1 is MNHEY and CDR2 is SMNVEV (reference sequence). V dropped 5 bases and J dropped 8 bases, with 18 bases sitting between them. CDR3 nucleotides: TGTGCCAGCAGTCCCGTAGGGGAATCCGAGGGCTACACCTTC. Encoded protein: CASSPVGESEGYTF.

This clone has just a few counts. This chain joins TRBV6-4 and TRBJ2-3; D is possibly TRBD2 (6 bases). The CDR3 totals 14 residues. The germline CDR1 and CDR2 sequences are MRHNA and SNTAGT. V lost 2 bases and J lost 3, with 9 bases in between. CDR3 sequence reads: CASSDIGGTDTQYF. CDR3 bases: TGTGCCAGCAGTGACATCGGGGGAACAGATACGCAGTATTTT.

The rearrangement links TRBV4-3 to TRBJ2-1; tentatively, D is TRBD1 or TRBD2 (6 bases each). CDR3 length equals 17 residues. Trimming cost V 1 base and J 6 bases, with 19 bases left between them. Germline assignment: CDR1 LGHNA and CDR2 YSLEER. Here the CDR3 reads CASSQGWRGAISNEQFF. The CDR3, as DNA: TGCGCCAGCAGCCAAGGATGGAGGGGGGCAATTTCCAATGAGCAGTTCTTC.

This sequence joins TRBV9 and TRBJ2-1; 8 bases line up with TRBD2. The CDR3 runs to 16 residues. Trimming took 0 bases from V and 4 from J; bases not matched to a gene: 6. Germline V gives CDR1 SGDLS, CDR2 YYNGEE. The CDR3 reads CASSVVDSGNYNEQFF. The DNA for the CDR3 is TGTGCCAGCAGCGTAGTGGATAGCGGGAATTACAATGAGCAGTTCTTC. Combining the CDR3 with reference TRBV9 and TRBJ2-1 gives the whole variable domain DSGVTQTPKHLITATGQRVTLRCSPRSGDLSVYWYQQSLDQGLQFLIQYYNGEERAKGNILERFSAQQFPDLHSELNLSSLELGDSALYFCASSVVDSGNYNEQFFGPGTRLTVL.

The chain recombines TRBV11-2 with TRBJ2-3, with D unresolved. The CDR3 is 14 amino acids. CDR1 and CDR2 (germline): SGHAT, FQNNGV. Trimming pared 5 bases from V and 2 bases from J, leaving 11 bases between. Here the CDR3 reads CASSPEYHTDTQYF. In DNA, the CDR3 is TGTGCCAGCAGCCCAGAGTATCACACAGATACGCAGTATTTT.

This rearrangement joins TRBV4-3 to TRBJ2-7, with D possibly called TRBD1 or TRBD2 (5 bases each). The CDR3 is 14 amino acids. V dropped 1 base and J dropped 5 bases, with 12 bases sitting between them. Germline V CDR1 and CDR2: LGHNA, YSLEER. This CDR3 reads CASSQVVGDHEQYF. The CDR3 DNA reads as TGCGCCAGCAGCCAAGTTGTCGGGGACCACGAGCAGTACTTC.

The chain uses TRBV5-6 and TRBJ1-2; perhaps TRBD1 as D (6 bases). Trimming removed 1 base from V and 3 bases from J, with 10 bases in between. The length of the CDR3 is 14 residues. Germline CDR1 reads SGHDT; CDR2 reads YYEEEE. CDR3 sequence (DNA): TGTGCCAGCAGCTTGCAGGGGATGGACTATGGCTACACCTTC. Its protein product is CASSLQGMDYGYTF.

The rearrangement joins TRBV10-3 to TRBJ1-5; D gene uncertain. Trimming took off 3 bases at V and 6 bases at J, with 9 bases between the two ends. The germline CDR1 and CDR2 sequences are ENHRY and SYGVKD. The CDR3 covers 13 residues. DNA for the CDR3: TGTGCCATCAGTGAATCCGTGGGTCAGCCCCAGCATTTT. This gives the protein CAISESVGQPQHF.

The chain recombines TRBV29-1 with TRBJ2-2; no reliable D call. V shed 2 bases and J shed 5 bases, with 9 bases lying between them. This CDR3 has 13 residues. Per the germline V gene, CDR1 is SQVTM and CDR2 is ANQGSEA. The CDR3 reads CSVESRSTGELFF. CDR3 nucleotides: TGCAGCGTTGAATCTAGATCGACCGGGGAGCTGTTTTTT.

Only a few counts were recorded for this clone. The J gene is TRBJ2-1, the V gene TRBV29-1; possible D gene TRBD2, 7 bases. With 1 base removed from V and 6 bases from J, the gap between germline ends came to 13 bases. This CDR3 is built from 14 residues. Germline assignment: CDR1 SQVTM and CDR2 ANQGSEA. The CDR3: CSVEVAGEGNEQFF. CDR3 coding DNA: TGCAGCGTTGAAGTGGCAGGGGAGGGCAATGAGCAGTTCTTC.

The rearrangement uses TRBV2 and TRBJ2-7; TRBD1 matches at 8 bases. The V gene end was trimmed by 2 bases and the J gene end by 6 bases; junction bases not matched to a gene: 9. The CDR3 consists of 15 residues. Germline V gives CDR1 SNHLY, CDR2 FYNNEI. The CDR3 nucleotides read TGTGCCAGCAGTGAAATGGACAGGGAAGCTCGCGAGCAGTACTTC. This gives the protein CASSEMDREAREQYF.